This TCR beta chain was retrieved from a study of blood T cell repertoires in COVID-19 (dated by TCRdb to 2018 to 2020). In the study overall: Samples from collaborators originated in the United States, Italy and Spain and spanned both the acute and convalescent phases of COVID-19. The samples were drawn from the first 160 participants of the ongoing ImmuneRACE study and from 1,200 or so subjects provided by 6 global collaborators. The material from the prospective study consisted of cDNA or gDNA derived from T cells, B-cell-depleted T cells, or PBMCs. A freely available public database, intended as a resource for researchers studying the immune response to SARS-CoV-2, is where the repertoires were released. HLA class I and class II types, where available, came from metadata supplied by the sample provider rather than from assay-based typing. The dataset comprised deeply sampled blood TCRbeta repertoires from subjects exposed to, actively infected with, or recovered from COVID-19. A de-identified subject ID, COVID-19 status, age in years and sex were almost always included in the sample metadata. Summary of the overall study and its limitations: The amount of clinical and demographic metadata varied by source and participant and was provided uncurated.

Another Seattle source contributed samples from volunteer blood donors who had recovered from COVID-19. Each collaborating institution followed its own protocols to collect whole blood in K2EDTA tubes. For TCRbeta analysis, collaborators shipped samples in one of three forms: frozen whole blood, isolated PBMCs, or DNA extracted from either of those sample types. To note about this clone: The target of this receptor is not known. No per-base quality is available; no much larger clone lies one base away.

TCRbeta CDR3 regions were amplified from genomic DNA using the immunoSEQ Assay, a bias-controlled multiplex PCR. Turning to the authors' computational methods: Nucleated cell counts per sample were estimated from amplification of reference gene primers within the assay. Sequence reads were collapsed and filtered to measure the absolute abundance of every unique TCRbeta CDR3 rearrangement. Productive Simpson clonality was computed per sample as the square root of Simpson's diversity index over productive rearrangements. TCRdb mirrors the immuneACCESS table, restricted to in-frame sequences. Some clones are absent from its copies; in checked studies, under half trace to an unresolved V gene, and the reason for the others is unknown. The V and J calls and clone size were taken over from that table, and D and trimming were inferred from the DNA. The sample includes about 300,000 clones, with 83% observed a single time. The ten largest clonotypes hold approximately 9% of the sample.

Compared with germline, V lacks 3 bases and J lacks 10 bases; bases without a gene match: 12. The germline V gene (reference sequence) sets CDR1 to DFQATT and CDR2 to SNEGSKA. The CDR3 holds 15 amino acids from the cysteine to the phenylalanine. Left in the record is the CDR3 DNA by itself, 45 bases read in frame from the first base. The chain couples TRBV20-1 to TRBJ2-1; 10 central nucleotides agree with TRBD2. The receptor was derived from a woman between 45 and 65 years old who had recovered from COVID-19. Sequences were obtained from peripheral blood. The DNA is as follows: TGCAGTGCTAGTGGTGTGGGACTAGCGTCCCAGGAGCAGTTCTTC. It encodes CSASGVGLASQEQFF.